The present TCR beta chain was sequenced within a study of beta chain features in type 1 diabetes. Expressed TCRB transcripts got sequenced, as all isolated RNA was reverse transcribed. Profiling relied on immunoSEQ multiplex PCR, and the TCRdb table lists in-frame clones only, not all of them. Of fewer than 150,000 clones in the sample, less than 9% were seen once. The CDR3 runs to 15 residues. The V gene lost 2 bases and the J gene lost 4 bases, with 14 bases spanning the gap. CDR1 and CDR2 from the germline V gene are GTSNPN and SVGIG (reference sequence). The TCR comes from a woman in her 30s in good health. Sequenced sample: central memory CD4+ T cells from blood. V gene TRBV30 combines with J gene TRBJ1-4; D is ambiguous. The CDR3 DNA sequence: TGTGCCTGGAGTCCATGGGAAGGGAGTAATGAAAAACTGTTTTTT. This encodes CAWSPWEGSNEKLFF.